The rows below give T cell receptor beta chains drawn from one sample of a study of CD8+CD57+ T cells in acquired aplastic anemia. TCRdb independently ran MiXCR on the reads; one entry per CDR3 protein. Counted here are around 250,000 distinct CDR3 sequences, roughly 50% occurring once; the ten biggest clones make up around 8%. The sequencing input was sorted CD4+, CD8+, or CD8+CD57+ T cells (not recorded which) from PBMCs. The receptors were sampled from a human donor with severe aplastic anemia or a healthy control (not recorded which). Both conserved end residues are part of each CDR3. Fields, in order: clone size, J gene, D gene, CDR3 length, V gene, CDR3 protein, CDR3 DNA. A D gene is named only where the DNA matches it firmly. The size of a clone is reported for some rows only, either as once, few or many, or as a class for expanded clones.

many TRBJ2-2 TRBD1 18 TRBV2 CASSGAPRDRTNTGELFF TGTGCCAGCAGTGGGGCCCCTAGGGACAGGACGAACACCGGGGAGCTGTTTTTT
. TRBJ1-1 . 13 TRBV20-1 CSALWRVNTEAFF TGCAGTGCACTCTGGAGGGTGAACACTGAAGCTTTCTTT
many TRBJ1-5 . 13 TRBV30 CAWDTGAGQPQHF TGTGCCTGGGACACGGGGGCCGGTCAGCCCCAGCATTTT
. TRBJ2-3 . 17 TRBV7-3 CASSLGFGGEGTDTQYF TGTGCCAGCAGCTTAGGGTTTGGCGGGGAGGGCACAGATACGCAGTATTTT
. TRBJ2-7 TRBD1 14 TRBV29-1 CSASIGTGVDEQYF TGCAGTGCCTCAATCGGGACAGGGGTAGACGAGCAGTACTTC
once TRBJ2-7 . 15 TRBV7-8 CASTLEERELGEQYF TGTGCCAGCACTCTGGAGGAACGGGAGTTGGGCGAGCAGTACTTC
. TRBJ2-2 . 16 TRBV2 CASSERQGMLSGELFF TGTGCTAGCAGTGAAAGGCAGGGAATGTTATCCGGGGAGCTGTTTTTT
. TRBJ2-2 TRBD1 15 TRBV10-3 CAISEMTGPTGELFF TGTGCCATCAGTGAGATGACAGGGCCCACCGGGGAGCTGTTTTTT
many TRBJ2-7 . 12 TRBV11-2 CATEGVNGEQYF TGTGCCACCGAGGGGGTGAATGGCGAGCAGTACTTC
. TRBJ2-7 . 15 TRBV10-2 CASSEFPGRGYEQYF TGCGCCAGCAGTGAATTTCCGGGCCGAGGGTACGAGCAGTACTTC
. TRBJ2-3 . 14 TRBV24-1 CATSDTTGLDTQYF TGTGCCACCAGTGACACCACGGGGTTAGATACGCAGTATTTT
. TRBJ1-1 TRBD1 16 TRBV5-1 CASTLRSGGAGTEAFF TGCGCCAGCACCCTCCGTTCAGGGGGCGCGGGGACTGAAGCTTTCTTT
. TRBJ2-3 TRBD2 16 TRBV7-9 CASSPGTSGSTDTQYF TGTGCCAGCAGTCCGGGGACTAGCGGGAGCACAGATACGCAGTATTTT
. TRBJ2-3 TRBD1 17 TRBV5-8 CASSLATGTVRGDTQYF TGTGCCAGCAGCTTGGCAACCGGGACAGTTCGGGGTGATACGCAGTATTTT
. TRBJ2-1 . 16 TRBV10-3 CAISGSSGDSYNEQFF TGTGCCATCAGTGGTAGTAGCGGAGACTCCTACAATGAGCAGTTCTTC
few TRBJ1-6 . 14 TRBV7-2 CASSLNRQASPLHF TGTGCCAGCAGCTTGAACAGGCAGGCTTCACCCCTCCACTTT
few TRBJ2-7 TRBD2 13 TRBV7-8 CASSFGLAFEQYF TGTGCCAGCAGCTTTGGACTAGCGTTTGAGCAGTACTTC
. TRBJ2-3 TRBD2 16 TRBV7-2 CASSKGTSGARDTQYF TGTGCCAGCAGCAAAGGGACTAGCGGGGCCCGAGATACGCAGTATTTT
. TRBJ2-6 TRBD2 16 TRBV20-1 CSAVLADRSGANVLTF TGCAGTGCTGTACTAGCGGACCGCTCTGGGGCCAACGTCCTGACTTTC
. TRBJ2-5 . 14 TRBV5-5 CASSLYGEQKTQYF TGTGCCAGCAGCTTGTACGGGGAACAGAAGACCCAGTACTTC
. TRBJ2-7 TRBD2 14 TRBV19 CASSTPGGCYEQYF TGTGCCAGTAGTACCCCGGGGGGATGCTACGAGCAGTACTTC
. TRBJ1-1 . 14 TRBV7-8 CASSLGRGYTEAFF TGTGCCAGCAGCTTAGGCAGGGGATACACTGAAGCTTTCTTT
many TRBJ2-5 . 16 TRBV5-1 CASSLALGEGVETQYF TGCGCCAGCAGCTTGGCCCTGGGAGAGGGGGTAGAGACCCAGTACTTC
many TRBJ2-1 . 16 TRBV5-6 CASSRDPQPTYNEQFF TGTGCCAGCAGCCGGGACCCCCAACCTACCTACAATGAGCAGTTCTTC
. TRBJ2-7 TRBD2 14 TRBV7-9 CASAAGGSSYEQYF TGTGCCAGCGCGGCGGGGGGGAGCTCCTACGAGCAGTACTTC
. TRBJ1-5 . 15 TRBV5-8 CASSAGEISNQPQHF TGTGCCAGCAGCGCCGGGGAGATTAGCAATCAGCCCCAGCATTTT
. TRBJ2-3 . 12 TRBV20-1 CSAVASTDTQYF TGCAGTGCCGTGGCGAGCACAGATACGCAGTATTTT
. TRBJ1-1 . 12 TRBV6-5 CASSDQITEAFF TGTGCCAGCAGTGACCAGATCACTGAAGCTTTCTTT
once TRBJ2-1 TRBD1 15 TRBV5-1 CASSSDRVVGNEQFF TGCGCCAGCAGCTCCGACAGGGTAGTTGGCAATGAGCAGTTCTTC